This T cell receptor beta chain was obtained from a study of T cell responses to AZD1222 COVID-19 vaccine. Assay: immunoSEQ multiplex PCR; the TCRdb copy retains only in-frame clones and omits some. The table lists tens of thousands of clones, around 88% of them singletons, with around 10% in the top ten. Germline trimming cut 3 bases from V and 7 bases from J; bases unmatched to any gene: 6. Germline V gene lookup returns CDR1 SGHRS and CDR2 YFSETQ. The CDR3 has 14 amino acids. The V gene is TRBV5-1, the J gene TRBJ2-1; 8 bases match TRBD2. The sequencing used peripheral blood, collected on day 0 of MenACWY control vaccination. This clonotype was sampled from an adult in good health. CDR3 in amino acids: CASSSRGGPNEQFF. CDR3 bases: TGCGCCAGCAGCTCCCGGGGGGGCCCAAATGAGCAGTTCTTC. The whole variable domain, filled in from reference TRBV5-1 and TRBJ2-1, reads KAGVTQTPRYLIKTRGQQVTLSCSPISGHRSVSWYQQTPGQGLQFLFEYFSETQRNKGNFPGRFSGRQFSNSRSEMNVSTLELGDSALYLCASSSRGGPNEQFFGPGTRLTVL.